This TCR beta chain is from a study of cytomegalovirus exposure and HLA in healthy donors. PCR primers comprised 60 Vbeta and 13 Jbeta primers. Assay used: immunoSEQ multiplex PCR; TCRdb lists only in-frame clones, some missing. The sample lists about 130,000 clones, approximately 71% occurring once. Study-wide points: Further analysis, carried out later, found HLA-associated TCR beta chains more clonally expanded than equally common other chains. There were a few CMV-associated chains whose specificity for CMV antigens was confirmed in vitro.

CDR3 length: 15 residues. The V end lost 4 bases, the J end lost 0 bases, and 13 bases lay between the germline ends. The V gene's germline CDR1 is MDHEN and CDR2 SYDVKM. Points on this clone: What it binds is unknown.

The TCR comes from a woman aged 50 to 60 in good health and CMV-seronegative. The sample comprised PBMCs. The rearrangement links TRBV28 to TRBJ2-7; no firm D call. The CDR3: CASSSPRVGSYEQYF. The CDR3 DNA is TGTGCCAGCAGTTCCCCCCGGGTAGGCTCCTACGAGCAGTACTTC.